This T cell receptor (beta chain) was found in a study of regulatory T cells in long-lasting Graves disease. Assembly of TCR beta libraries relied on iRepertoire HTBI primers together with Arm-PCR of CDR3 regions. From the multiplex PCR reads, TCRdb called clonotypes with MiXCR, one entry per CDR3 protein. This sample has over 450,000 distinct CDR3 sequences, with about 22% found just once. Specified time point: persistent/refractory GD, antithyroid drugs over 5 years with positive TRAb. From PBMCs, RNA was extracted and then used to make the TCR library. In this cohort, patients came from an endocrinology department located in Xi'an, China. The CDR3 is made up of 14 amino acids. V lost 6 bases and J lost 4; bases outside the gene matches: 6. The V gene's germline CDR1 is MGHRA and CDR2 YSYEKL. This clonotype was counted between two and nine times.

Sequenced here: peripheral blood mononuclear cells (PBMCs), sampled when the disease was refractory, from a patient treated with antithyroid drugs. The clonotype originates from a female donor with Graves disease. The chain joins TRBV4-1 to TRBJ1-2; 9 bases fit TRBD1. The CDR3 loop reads CASSVTGGVYGYTF. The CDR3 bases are TGCGCCAGCAGTGTGACAGGGGGTGTCTATGGCTACACCTTC.